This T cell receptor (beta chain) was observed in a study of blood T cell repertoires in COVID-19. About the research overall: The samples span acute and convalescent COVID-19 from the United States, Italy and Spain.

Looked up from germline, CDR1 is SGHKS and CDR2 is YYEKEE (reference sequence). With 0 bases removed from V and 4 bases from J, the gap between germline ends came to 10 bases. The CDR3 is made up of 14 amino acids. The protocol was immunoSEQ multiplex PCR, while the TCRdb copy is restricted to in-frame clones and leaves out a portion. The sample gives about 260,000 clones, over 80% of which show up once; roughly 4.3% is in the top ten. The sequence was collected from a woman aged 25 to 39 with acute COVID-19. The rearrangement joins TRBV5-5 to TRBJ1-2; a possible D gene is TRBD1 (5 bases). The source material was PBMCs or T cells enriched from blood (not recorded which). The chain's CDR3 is CASSLEGEGYGYTF. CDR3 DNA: TGTGCCAGCAGCTTGGAAGGGGAGGGCTATGGCTACACCTTC.